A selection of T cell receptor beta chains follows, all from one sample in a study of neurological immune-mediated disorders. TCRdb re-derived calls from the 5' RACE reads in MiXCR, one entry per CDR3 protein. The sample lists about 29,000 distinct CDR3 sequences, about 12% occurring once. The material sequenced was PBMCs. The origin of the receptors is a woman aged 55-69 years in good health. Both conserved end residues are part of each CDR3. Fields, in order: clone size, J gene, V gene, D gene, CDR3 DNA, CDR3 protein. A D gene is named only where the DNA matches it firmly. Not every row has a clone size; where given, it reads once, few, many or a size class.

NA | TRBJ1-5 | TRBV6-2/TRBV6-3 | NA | TGTGCCAGCAGTTCCCTCCATGTGGGTAATCAGCCCAAGCATTTT | CASSSLHVGNQPKHF
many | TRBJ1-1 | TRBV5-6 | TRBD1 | TGTGCCAGCAGCTTATTTGACAGGGGCACTGAAGCTTTCTTT | CASSLFDRGTEAFF
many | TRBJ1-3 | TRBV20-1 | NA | TGCAGTGCCCTGGGACCCACGGAGGACTCTGGAAACACCATATATTTT | CSALGPTEDSGNTIYF
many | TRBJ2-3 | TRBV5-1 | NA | TGCGCCAGCAGCCCGGGGACGCCAGACAGCACAGATACGCAGTATTTT | CASSPGTPDSTDTQYF
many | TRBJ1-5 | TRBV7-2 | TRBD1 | TGTGCCAGCAGCCCGGCCGGACAGGGGTTTGAACCCCAGCATTTT | CASSPAGQGFEPQHF
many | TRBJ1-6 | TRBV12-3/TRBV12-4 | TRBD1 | TGTGCCAGCAGTGCCGACAGGGTCAATTCACCCCTCCACTTT | CASSADRVNSPLHF
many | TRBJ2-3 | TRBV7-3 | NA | TGTGCCAGCAGCTCCTCAAGGACAGATACGCAGTATTTT | CASSSSRTDTQYF
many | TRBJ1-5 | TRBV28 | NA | TGTGCCAGCAGTCACGGGGAAAATCAGCCCCAGCATTTT | CASSHGENQPQHF
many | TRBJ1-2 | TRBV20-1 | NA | TGCAGTGCTAGAGTTGGGGGAGTCTATGGCTACACCTTC | CSARVGGVYGYTF
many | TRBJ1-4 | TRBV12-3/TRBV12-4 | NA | TGTGCCAGCAGTTTGTCCGGGACACCTGAAAAACTGTTTTTT | CASSLSGTPEKLFF
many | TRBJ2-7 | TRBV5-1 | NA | TGCGCCAGCAGCTACTCCGGGCCTCCCTCCTACGAGCAGTACTTC | CASSYSGPPSYEQYF
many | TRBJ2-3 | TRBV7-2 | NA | TGTGCCAGCAGCTGGGCCGCTAGCTTGGGCACAGATACGCAGTATTTT | CASSWAASLGTDTQYF
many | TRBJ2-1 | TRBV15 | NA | TGTGCCACCAGCAGACCTCAGGGGGGGGAGGCGAATGAGCAGTTCTTC | CATSRPQGGEANEQFF
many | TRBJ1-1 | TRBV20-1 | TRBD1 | TGCAGTGCTAGTTCAACAGGGGGCTACACTGAAGCTTTCTTT | CSASSTGGYTEAFF
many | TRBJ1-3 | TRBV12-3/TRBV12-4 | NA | TGTGCCAGCAGTTTCCTCATAAGACAGAGATCCTCTGGAAACACCATATATTTT | CASSFLIRQRSSGNTIYF
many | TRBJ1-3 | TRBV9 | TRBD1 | TGTGCCAGCAGCCCCCGACAGGGGGCACTCTCTGGAAACACCATATATTTT | CASSPRQGALSGNTIYF
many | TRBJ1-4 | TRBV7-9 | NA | TGTGCCAGCAGCGTATACCGGGACTCCCTTCGGACTAATGAAAAACTGTTTTTT | CASSVYRDSLRTNEKLFF
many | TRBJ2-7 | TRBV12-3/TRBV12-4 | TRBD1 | TGTGCCCTCGGTCGGACAGGCCCAAGCTACGAGCAGTACTTC | CALGRTGPSYEQYF
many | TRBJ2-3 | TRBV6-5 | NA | TGTGCCAGCAGCCGTCGGACTTGGGCCACCGGGAATACGCAGTATTTT | CASSRRTWATGNTQYF
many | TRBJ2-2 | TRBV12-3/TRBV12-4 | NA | TGTGCCAGCAGTCCGTTGCGGGGGGAGCTGTTTTTT | CASSPLRGELFF
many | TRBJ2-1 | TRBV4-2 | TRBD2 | TGTGCCAGCAGCCAAGATCTGGGGACTAGCGGGCCCCTCTCCTACAATGAGCAGTTCTTC | CASSQDLGTSGPLSYNEQFF
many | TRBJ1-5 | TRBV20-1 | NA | TGCAGTGCGGCCCGGCAGGGTGGCAATCAGCCCCAGCATTTT | CSAARQGGNQPQHF
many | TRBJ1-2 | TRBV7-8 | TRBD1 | TGTGCCAGCAGCTTGGGAGGACAGGGCGACTATGGCTACACCTTC | CASSLGGQGDYGYTF
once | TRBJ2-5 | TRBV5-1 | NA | TGCGCCAGCACCCGGAGGGGAGCCGGCGAAGAAGAGACCCAGTACTTC | CASTRRGAGEEETQYF
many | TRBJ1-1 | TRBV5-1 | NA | TGCGCCAGCAGCTTTGATGCCAACACTGAAGCTTTCTTT | CASSFDANTEAFF
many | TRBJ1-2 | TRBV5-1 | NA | TGCGCCAGCAGTGTCGAGGGGTCCTATGGCTACACCTTC | CASSVEGSYGYTF
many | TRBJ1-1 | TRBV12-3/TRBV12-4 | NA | TGTGCCAGCAGTTCCCTAAGCTCCGGGGGCACTGAAGCTTTCTTT | CASSSLSSGGTEAFF
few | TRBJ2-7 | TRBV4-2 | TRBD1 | TGTGCCAGCAGCCTCACCCCACAGGGGCCTAATCACGAGCAGTACTTC | CASSLTPQGPNHEQYF
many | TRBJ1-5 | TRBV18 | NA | TGTGCCAGCTCACCGGGTAGGCGCCAGCCCCAGCATTTT | CASSPGRRQPQHF
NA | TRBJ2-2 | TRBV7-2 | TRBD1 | TGTGCCAGCAGCTCCGCGGGGACAGGCTCCAGAGGCGAGCTGTTTTTT | CASSSAGTGSRGELFF
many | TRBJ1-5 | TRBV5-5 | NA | TGTGCCAGCAGCGCCCGGGTGGCCGCGGGCAATCAGCCCCAGCATTTT | CASSARVAAGNQPQHF
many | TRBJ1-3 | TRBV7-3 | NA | TGTGCCAGCAGCTTAAGCCAGGGAAACACCATATATTTT | CASSLSQGNTIYF
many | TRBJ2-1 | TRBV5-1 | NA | TGCGCCAGCAGCTTGGGGGACACCTACAATGAGCAGTTCTTC | CASSLGDTYNEQFF
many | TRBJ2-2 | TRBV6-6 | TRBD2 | TGTGCCAGCAGTTACTCGCCTAGCGGGGGGGCCCGTGGGGAGCTGTTTTTT | CASSYSPSGGARGELFF
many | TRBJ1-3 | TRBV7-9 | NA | TGTGCCAGCAGCCCCACGGGCAGAGGAAACACCATATATTTT | CASSPTGRGNTIYF
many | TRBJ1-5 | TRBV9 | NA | TGTGCCAGCAGCGTATCAGGGGGCAATCAGCCCCAGCATTTT | CASSVSGGNQPQHF
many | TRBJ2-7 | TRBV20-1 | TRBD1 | TGCAGTGCTAGACGGGGACAGGGGGGGTCAAGCGAGCAGTACTTC | CSARRGQGGSSEQYF
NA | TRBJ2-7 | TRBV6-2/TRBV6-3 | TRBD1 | TGTGCCAGCAGTTCCGCCGACGGGACAGTCTACGAGCAGTACTTC | CASSSADGTVYEQYF
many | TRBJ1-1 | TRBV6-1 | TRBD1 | TGTGCCAGCAGTGACCCAGGGGGATCTACTATGAACACTGAAGCTTTCTTT | CASSDPGGSTMNTEAFF
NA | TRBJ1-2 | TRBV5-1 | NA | TGCGCCAGCAGCTTTGACCCAGATGGCTACACCTTC | CASSFDPDGYTF
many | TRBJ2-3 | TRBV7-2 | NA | TGTGCCAGCAGCTTAGCGTTGCGAGATACGCAGTATTTT | CASSLALRDTQYF
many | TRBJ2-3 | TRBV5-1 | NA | TGCGCCAGCTCACTAACACAGACCCGCACAGATACGCAGTATTTT | CASSLTQTRTDTQYF
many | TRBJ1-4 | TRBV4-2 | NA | TGTGCCAGCAGCCCCCGGTCAACTAATGAAAAACTGTTTTTT | CASSPRSTNEKLFF
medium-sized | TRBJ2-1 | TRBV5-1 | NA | TGCGCCAGCAGCTTGGCCGGGTATACGTATGAGCAGTTCTTC | CASSLAGYTYEQFF
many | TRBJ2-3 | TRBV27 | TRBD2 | TGTGCCAGCAGTTTATCGCGGGGGGGCACAGATACGCAGTATTTT | CASSLSRGGTDTQYF
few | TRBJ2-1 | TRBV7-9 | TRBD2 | TGTGCCAGCAGCTTAGTGGGGGGGAATGAGCAGTTCTTC | CASSLVGGNEQFF
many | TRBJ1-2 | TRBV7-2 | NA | TGTGCCAGCAGTCGCTTGGGGGGAAACTATGGCTACACCTTC | CASSRLGGNYGYTF
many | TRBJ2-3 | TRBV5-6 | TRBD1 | TGTGCCAGCAGCTTGGGAGGACAGGGTATAGATACGCAATATTTT | CASSLGGQGIDTQYF
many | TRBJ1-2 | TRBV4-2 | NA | TGTGCCAGCAGCCAACACGACAGGTTAGCCTATGGCTACACCTTC | CASSQHDRLAYGYTF
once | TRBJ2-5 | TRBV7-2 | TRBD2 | TGTGCCAGCGGCTTAGAACTAGCGGGGGGGCTTGAGACCCAGTACTTC | CASGLELAGGLETQYF
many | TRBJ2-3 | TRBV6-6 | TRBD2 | TGTGCCAGCAGTACACGCCTGACTAGCGGCGCAGATACGCAGTATTTT | CASSTRLTSGADTQYF